The 25 T cell receptor beta chains presented below share a single source sample, sequenced in a study of blood T cell repertoires in COVID-19. Sequencing was performed with immunoSEQ multiplex PCR; in TCRdb, only in-frame clones are kept and a portion is missing. The data show under 300,000 clones, 84% seen once. Source material: peripheral blood. These receptors all stem from a man aged 45-60 years with acute or convalescent COVID-19.

The CDR3 nucleotides read TGTGCCAGCAGCTTGGGAGGGAGCGAGCAGTACTTC. Its protein product is CASSLGGSEQYF. The chain employs TRBV5-4 and TRBJ2-7; a possible D gene is TRBD2 (5 bases). The CDR3 has 12 amino acids. The V gene lost 0 bases and the J gene lost 6 bases, with 7 bases spanning the gap. Germline assignment: CDR1 SGHNT and CDR2 YYREEE (reference sequence).

The chain couples TRBV2 to TRBJ2-5; 14 nucleotides agree with TRBD2. The length of the CDR3 is 15 residues. Germline CDR1 and CDR2: SNHLY and FYNNEI. J lost 5 bases, V lost 4 bases, and 3 bases had no gene match. The chain's CDR3 is CASSGLAGGRETQYF. DNA of the CDR3: TGTGCCAGCAGTGGACTAGCGGGGGGGCGGGAGACCCAGTACTTC.

J is TRBJ2-7 and V is TRBV19, with 7 bases fitting TRBD1. CDR3 length: 15 residues. Germline-derived CDR1 and CDR2 are LNHDA and SQIVND (reference sequence). V gave up 5 bases and J gave up 2 bases; unmatched junction bases: 9. The CDR3 region is CASSFTPGQPYEQYF. CDR3 coding DNA: TGTGCCAGTAGTTTTACCCCGGGACAGCCCTACGAGCAGTACTTC.

V is TRBV19 and J is TRBJ1-2, with 9 bases fitting TRBD1. Germline V CDR1 and CDR2: LNHDA, SQIVND (reference sequence). Trimming at V came to 5 bases and at J to 4 bases, leaving 8 bases not matched to a gene. This CDR3 contains 15 residues. In DNA form, the CDR3 reads TGTGCCAGTAGTGTAGGACAGGGGAACCGCTATGGCTACACCTTC. This translates into CASSVGQGNRYGYTF.

V gene TRBV10-1 combines with J gene TRBJ2-7; 8 bases agree with TRBD2. There are 13 residues in the CDR3. The trim removed 4 bases at V and 6 bases at J, leaving 5 bases unmatched. Germline values: CDR1 WNHNN, CDR2 SYGVQD (reference sequence). In DNA, the CDR3 is TGCGCCAGCAGTGCGGGAGGGTTCGGCGAGCAGTACTTC. Protein: CASSAGGFGEQYF.

The chain uses TRBV11-3 and TRBJ2-2; D may be TRBD2 (6 bases). Trimming cost V 7 bases and J 4 bases, with 16 bases left between them. Germline CDR1 and CDR2: SGHNT and YENEEA. The CDR3 covers 15 residues. CDR3 sequence: CASISGGAGTGELFF. The CDR3 coding sequence is TGTGCCAGCATCTCGGGCGGGGCTGGCACCGGGGAGCTGTTTTTT. Full variable domain (rest looked up from reference TRBV11-3 and TRBJ2-2): EAGVVQSPRYKIIEKKQPVAFWCNPISGHNTLYWYLQNLGQGPELLIRYENEEAVDDSQLPKDRFSAERLKGVDSTLKIQPAELGDSAVYLCASISGGAGTGELFFGEGSRLTVL.

This clone was picked up a small number of times. In the same sample, other DNA sequences code for this CDR3. V gene TRBV18 combines with J gene TRBJ2-2; the D gene is possibly TRBD2 (5 bases). The CDR3 has 16 residues. In germline, CDR1 is KGHSH, CDR2 LQKENI. The germline V and J ends were trimmed by 0 bases and 2 bases, with 10 bases remaining between them. The DNA for the CDR3 is TGTGCCAGCTCACCACCGAGCGGAGGAAACACCGGGGAGCTGTTTTTT. Its protein is CASSPPSGGNTGELFF.

V gene TRBV5-1 combines with J gene TRBJ1-2; 8 bases agree with TRBD1. Germline CDR1 and CDR2: SGHRS and YFSETQ. The CDR3 sequence is 15 residues long. Trimming cost V 0 bases and J 1 base; bases outside gene matches: 2. Here the CDR3 reads CASSLGTGINYGYTF. CDR3 DNA sequence: TGCGCCAGCAGCTTGGGGACAGGGATTAACTATGGCTACACCTTC.

The V call is TRBV4-1, the J call TRBJ2-2; unclear D gene. V lost 2 bases, J lost 4 bases, and 11 bases lay in between. The CDR3 is 15 residues long. CDR1 and CDR2 (germline): MGHRA, YSYEKL. The CDR3 loop reads CASSQFTSSTGELFF. The CDR3, as DNA: TGCGCCAGCAGCCAATTCACCTCGAGCACCGGGGAGCTGTTTTTT.

This chain links TRBV5-5 with TRBJ2-3; 13 positions match TRBD2. The CDR3 loop spans 18 amino acids. Germline CDR1 SGHKS, CDR2 YYEKEE (reference sequence). The V gene end was trimmed by 6 bases and the J gene end by 0 bases; junction bases not matched to a gene: 10. The CDR3 coding sequence is TGTGCCAGCACCCAAGGGACTAGCGGGGACCCTAGCACAGATACGCAGTATTTT. This codes for CASTQGTSGDPSTDTQYF.

CDR3 DNA: TGTGCCAGCAGCCAACCGGGACAGGGGCGGACAGATACGCAGTATTTT. Protein sequence: CASSQPGQGRTDTQYF. J is TRBJ2-3 and V is TRBV7-9; 10 nucleotides match TRBD1. With V trimmed by 5 bases and J by 3 bases, 8 bases remained unmatched. Germline V CDR1 and CDR2: SEHNR, FQNEAQ (reference sequence). This CDR3 is built from 16 residues.

The J gene is TRBJ1-4, the V gene TRBV4-1; 7 bases map to TRBD1. The CDR3 sequence is 18 residues long. Germline V gene data show CDR1 as MGHRA and CDR2 as YSYEKL. V shed 2 bases, J shed 6 bases, and the junction held 15 bases outside the gene matches. CDR3 coding DNA: TGCGCCAGCAGCCAAATAATTACAGACAGGGATCGGCATGAAAAACTGTTTTTT. It is translated as CASSQIITDRDRHEKLFF.

The chain links TRBV13 to TRBJ2-1; TRBD2 agrees at 13 bases. V lost 5 bases to trimming and J lost 0 bases; unmatched junction nucleotides: 7. This CDR3 comprises 18 residues. Per the germline V gene, CDR1 is PRHDT and CDR2 is FYEKMQ (reference sequence). The chain's CDR3 is CASSPRGLAGLSYNEQFF. The CDR3 DNA is TGTGCCAGCAGCCCAAGGGGACTAGCGGGACTCTCCTACAATGAGCAGTTCTTC.

The V and J genes are TRBV12-3 or TRBV12-4 and TRBJ2-1, with D perhaps matching TRBD2 (6 bases). With 5 bases removed from V and 9 bases from J, the gap between germline ends came to 14 bases. The CDR3 length is 13 residues. The DNA of the CDR3 is TGTGCCAGCAGTCCCGGGGGAGGAGGTGAGCAGTTCTTC. Protein: CASSPGGGGEQFF.

The rearrangement uses TRBV29-1 and TRBJ2-7, with D possibly being TRBD1 (6 bases). This CDR3 is 12 amino acids long. Trimming cost V 5 bases and J 3 bases, with 11 bases left between them. Per germline, CDR1 SQVTM and CDR2 ANQGSEA. The DNA for the CDR3 is TGCAGCGTTAAGGACAGTTACTACGAGCAGTACTTC. It is translated as CSVKDSYYEQYF.

V and J are TRBV2 and TRBJ1-2; 11 positions agree with TRBD1. V was clipped by 6 bases and J by 8 bases; unmatched bases: 8. The germline gives CDR1 SNHLY, CDR2 FYNNEI. The CDR3 has 14 residues. CDR3 sequence: CASRSGQGALGYTF. CDR3 in DNA: TGTGCCAGCAGGAGTGGACAGGGGGCCTTGGGCTACACCTTC. The complete variable domain, with remaining parts taken from reference TRBV2 and TRBJ1-2, reads EPEVTQTPSHQVTQMGQEVILRCVPISNHLYFYWYRQILGQKVEFLVSFYNNEISEKSEIFDDQFSVERPDGSNFTLKIRSTKLEDSAMYFCASRSGQGALGYTFGSGTRLTVV.

The chain recombines TRBV5-4 with TRBJ1-6; D uncertain. Trimming left V 3 bases short and J 9 bases short, with 7 bases between. Germline loops: CDR1 SGHNT, CDR2 YYREEE (reference sequence). The CDR3 loop spans 12 amino acids. In nucleotides, the CDR3 is TGTGCCAGCAGCTCGACATTTTCACCCCTCCACTTT. Translated, it gives CASSSTFSPLHF.

V usage is TRBV19 and J usage is TRBJ1-4; 7 bases line up with TRBD1. This CDR3 is built from 14 residues. The V and J ends lost 8 bases and 7 bases, in that order; junction bases with no gene match: 10. The V gene's germline CDR1 is LNHDA and CDR2 SQIVND (reference sequence). The CDR3 DNA is TGTGCCAGTCGACAGGGTCAAAGGTTTGAAAAACTGTTTTTT. Encoded protein: CASRQGQRFEKLFF.

The chain employs TRBV5-1 and TRBJ2-5, with a tentative D call TRBD2 (5 bases). V lost 4 bases to trimming and J lost 1 base, with 11 bases between them. Looked up from germline, CDR1 is SGHRS and CDR2 is YFSETQ. The CDR3 contains 14 residues. CDR3 loop: CASSPRAGQETQYF. CDR3 nucleotides: TGCGCCAGCAGCCCGCGGGCGGGCCAAGAGACCCAGTACTTC.

V usage is TRBV7-9 and J usage is TRBJ2-3; no firm D call. Trimming stripped 5 bases from V and 2 bases from J, with 14 bases between. Germline lookup yields CDR1 SEHNR and CDR2 FQNEAQ (reference sequence). The CDR3 is made up of 15 amino acids. In DNA form, the CDR3 reads TGTGCCAGCAGCCTACCCCAGGTTATCACAGATACGCAGTATTTT. This gives the protein CASSLPQVITDTQYF.

This clone occurred once. The chain couples TRBV19 to TRBJ1-5; D is perhaps TRBD1 (6 bases). CDR3 size: 16 residues. The V and J ends lost 4 bases and 2 bases respectively, with 15 bases between them. Germline CDR1 and CDR2: LNHDA and SQIVND (reference sequence). The CDR3 loop is CASSTQGWIGNQPQHF. The CDR3 nucleotides are TGTGCCAGTAGTACACAGGGATGGATTGGCAATCAGCCCCAGCATTTT.

V is TRBV18 and J is TRBJ1-2; TRBD1 might be the D (6 bases). This CDR3 spans 16 amino acids. Germline CDR1 KGHSH, CDR2 LQKENI. Trimming took off 6 bases at V and 5 bases at J, with 22 bases between the two ends. The CDR3 nucleotides are TGTGCCAGCTCGCCCAGGGGAGGGGATAGTAGATATGGCTACACCTTC. Protein product: CASSPRGGDSRYGYTF.

The rearrangement joins TRBV3-1 (or the pseudogene TRBV3-2) to TRBJ1-1; 8 positions match TRBD1. CDR1 and CDR2 from the germline V gene are LGHDT and YNNKEL (reference sequence). CDR3 length: 15 residues. Trimming took 2 bases from V and 2 from J; bases not matched to a gene: 4. The CDR3 loop is CASSQRDRKNTEAFF. CDR3 bases: TGTGCCAGCAGCCAACGGGACAGGAAAAACACTGAAGCTTTCTTT.

CDR3 in amino acids: CASSSAETSGMDTQYF. CDR3 DNA sequence: TGTGCCAGCAGCTCCGCCGAGACTAGCGGGATGGATACGCAGTATTTT. V gene TRBV11-3 combines with J gene TRBJ2-3, with 11 bases lining up with TRBD2. Germline V gene data show CDR1 as SGHNT and CDR2 as YENEEA. CDR3 size: 16 residues. After removal of 4 bases from V and 6 bases from J, the junction contained 9 bases not matched to a gene.

This chain links TRBV2 with TRBJ2-1, with 9 nucleotides matching TRBD1. V lost 4 bases and J lost 9; bases outside the gene matches: 10. CDR3 length equals 15 residues. The germline V gene encodes CDR1 SNHLY and CDR2 FYNNEI. Here the CDR3 reads CASSGQGDERGEQFF. The CDR3 DNA is TGTGCCAGCAGTGGACAGGGGGACGAGCGGGGTGAGCAGTTCTTC.